Below are 16 T cell receptor beta chains sequenced from a single sample in a study of blood T cell repertoires in COVID-19. Data came from immunoSEQ multiplex PCR; TCRdb stores just in-frame clones and leaves some out. The sample holds roughly 150,000 clones; around 82% are singletons and the top ten take roughly 19%. The sample comprised peripheral blood. These receptor sequences come from a woman in her 70s who had recovered from COVID-19.

Remarks on this clone: At the DNA level, this CDR3 is encoded by other sequences in the same sample as well. The chain combines TRBV6-5 with TRBJ1-3; tentative D call: TRBD1 (6 bases). Germline V CDR1 and CDR2: MNHEY, SVGAGI. The CDR3 contains 14 residues. V gave up 6 bases and J gave up 0 bases, with 9 bases separating them. In DNA, the CDR3 is TGTGCCAGCAGGGGGGGGCTCTCTGGAAACACCATATATTTT. Translated: CASRGGLSGNTIYF.

This sequence joins TRBV13 and TRBJ2-1; D might be TRBD1 (5 bases). Germline V lookup: CDR1 PRHDT, CDR2 FYEKMQ (reference sequence). This CDR3 has 14 residues. Trimming stripped 2 bases from V and 4 bases from J, with 9 bases between. CDR3 nucleotide sequence: TGTGCCAGCAGCTTATACCGACAGTACAATGAGCAGTTCTTC. It yields the protein CASSLYRQYNEQFF.

The genes are TRBV10-1 and TRBJ2-7; TRBD1 agrees at 9 bases. This CDR3 is 15 amino acids long. CDR1 and CDR2 (germline): WNHNN, SYGVQD (reference sequence). The V gene end was trimmed by 9 bases and the J gene end by 3 bases; junction bases not matched to a gene: 12. The DNA for the CDR3 is TGCGCCAGTGAGAGAACCGGGACAGGGTGCTACGAGCAGTACTTC. The encoded protein is CASERTGTGCYEQYF.

This chain links TRBV5-5 with TRBJ1-2, with a possible D match to TRBD1 (5 bases). Deletions cut 5 bases from V and 2 bases from J, with 13 bases between. From germline, CDR1 is SGHKS and CDR2 YYEKEE (reference sequence). The CDR3 is made up of 14 amino acids. Here the CDR3 reads CASRATVANYGYTF. CDR3 coding DNA: TGTGCCAGCAGGGCGACAGTCGCCAACTATGGCTACACCTTC.

V usage is TRBV3-1 (or the pseudogene TRBV3-2) and J usage is TRBJ2-1, with D possibly being TRBD2 (6 bases). V gave up 4 bases and J gave up 0 bases, with 13 bases separating them. CDR3 size: 16 residues. Germline-derived CDR1 and CDR2 are LGHDT and YNNKEL (reference sequence). This chain's CDR3 is CASSLRGSSSYNEQFF. The CDR3 DNA is TGTGCCAGCAGCCTGCGGGGCTCAAGCTCCTACAATGAGCAGTTCTTC.

V and J are TRBV28 and TRBJ2-3; 10 bases agree with TRBD2. The junction had 14 bases not matched to a gene; V was cut back by 3 bases and J by 5 bases. CDR1 is MDHEN, CDR2 SYDVKM, per germline. The CDR3 runs 18 residues. CDR3 coding DNA: TGTGCCAGCAGTTTCCCCCGGGTAGCGGGAGGCCCCAGAGATACGCAGTATTTT. It is translated as CASSFPRVAGGPRDTQYF.

CDR3 loop: CASTHSGGGGGTEAFF. The CDR3 DNA sequence: TGCGCCAGCACCCATTCTGGAGGCGGGGGCGGCACTGAAGCTTTCTTT. This chain links TRBV5-1 with TRBJ1-1; possibly TRBD1 for D (6 bases). CDR1 is SGHRS and CDR2 is YFSETQ in the germline V gene. The CDR3 is 16 amino acids. Deletions cut 6 bases from V and 4 bases from J, with 22 bases between.

This sequence joins TRBV29-1 and TRBJ1-5; TRBD1 agrees at 8 bases. The CDR3 has 12 amino acids. Per the germline V gene, CDR1 is SQVTM and CDR2 is ANQGSEA. Trimming cost V 6 bases and J 6 bases; bases outside gene matches: 4. The CDR3 is CSVGTGSQPQHF. The CDR3 DNA follows: TGCAGCGTGGGGACAGGCTCTCAGCCCCAGCATTTT.

The J gene is TRBJ2-7, the V gene TRBV7-3; 7 nucleotides align to TRBD1. The CDR3 is 14 amino acids. V lost 4 bases and J lost 3; bases outside the gene matches: 6. Germline CDR1 and CDR2: SGHTA and FQGTGA. The CDR3 spells CASSSRTGVYEQYF. Written as DNA, the CDR3 is TGTGCCAGCAGCTCGCGGACAGGTGTCTACGAGCAGTACTTC.

The chain carries TRBV28 and TRBJ2-7; 14 positions agree with TRBD2. The CDR3 spans 19 residues. The ends lost 5 bases at V and 3 bases at J; junction bases unmatched: 15. CDR1 and CDR2 from the germline V gene are MDHEN and SYDVKM. The CDR3 loop reads CASSTLTSGRVRRGYEQYF. The CDR3 DNA reads TGTGCCAGCAGTACCTTGACTAGCGGGAGGGTCCGCCGGGGCTACGAGCAGTACTTC.

CDR3 DNA sequence: TGTGCCAGCAGCCCTCGGGACAGGGCGCTTCGGGGGCAGTACTTC. This codes for CASSPRDRALRGQYF. The gene calls are TRBV7-6 and TRBJ2-7; 9 bases align to TRBD1. V trimming: 5 bases; J trimming: 9 bases; junction bases outside the gene matches: 14. The CDR3 runs to 15 residues. Germline CDR1 SGHVS, CDR2 FNYEAQ.

This sequence joins TRBV27 and TRBJ2-1, with D possibly TRBD2 on 7 matching bases. The CDR3 consists of 14 residues. Germline-derived CDR1 and CDR2 are MNHEY and SMNVEV (reference sequence). Trimming pared 7 bases from V and 10 bases from J, leaving 20 bases between. The DNA of the CDR3 is TGTGCCAGCACGCGGGCGGGGGCCGAGAGGGAGCAGTTCTTC. Its protein is CASTRAGAEREQFF.

This clone was seen a handful of times. V and J are TRBV7-3 and TRBJ2-1; 7 nucleotides match TRBD2. The germline gives CDR1 SGHTA, CDR2 FQGTGA. V trimming: 5 bases; J trimming: 16 bases; junction bases outside the gene matches: 17. The CDR3 consists of 14 residues. CDR3 nucleotides: TGTGCCAGCAGCCCACGCCTAAGCGGGAAGGTTCAATTCTTC. It codes for CASSPRLSGKVQFF.

CDR3 amino acids: CASSISGFGSNQPQHF. The DNA of the CDR3 is TGTGCCAGTAGTATTTCGGGATTTGGGAGCAATCAGCCCCAGCATTTT. The chain recombines TRBV19 with TRBJ1-5; D gene ambiguous. CDR1 and CDR2 from the germline V gene are LNHDA and SQIVND (reference sequence). The CDR3 loop spans 16 amino acids. Trimming removed 3 bases from V and 1 base from J, with 13 bases in between.

The CDR3 loop is CASTPRGSDTQYF. CDR3 DNA: TGTGCCAGTACCCCCCGGGGGTCGGATACGCAGTATTTT. The rearrangement uses TRBV19 and TRBJ2-3, with a possible D match to TRBD2 (6 bases). The V gene's germline CDR1 is LNHDA and CDR2 SQIVND (reference sequence). V lost 7 bases and J lost 6, with 14 bases in between. The CDR3 is 13 amino acids.

On this clone itself: The sample holds other DNA sequences that translate to the same CDR3. The chain recombines TRBV9 with TRBJ2-3; a weak D match, TRBD2 (5 bases). The CDR3 contains 13 residues. Germline CDR1 and CDR2: SGDLS and YYNGEE. The V gene lost 2 bases and the J gene lost 1 base, with 5 bases spanning the gap. This chain's CDR3 is CASSVGGTDTQYF. Here the CDR3 DNA reads TGTGCCAGCAGCGTCGGGGGCACAGATACGCAGTATTTT.